The 18 T cell receptor beta chains presented below share a single source sample, sequenced in a study of Graves' ophthalmopathy and Graves' hyperthyroidism. The authors amplified TCR beta CDR3 regions, and they did so from RNA transcripts for repertoire sequencing. HTBI primers were employed in first-round RT-PCR, then a second-round multiplex PCR followed. Using its own MiXCR run on the multiplex PCR reads, TCRdb lists one record per CDR3 protein. Of approximately 640,000 distinct CDR3 sequences in the sample, about two fifths are singletons; the top ten hold 3% to 3.5%. Sequenced sample: peripheral blood. Every receptor here comes from an adult man with Graves' ophthalmopathy.

This clonotype is a singleton in its sample. The genes are TRBV24-1 and TRBJ1-5; perhaps TRBD1 as D (5 bases). Trimming removed 3 bases at V and 11 bases at J, with 7 bases between. The CDR3 has 11 residues. Germline values: CDR1 KGHDR, CDR2 SFDVKD. In DNA, the CDR3 is TGTGCCACCAGTGATAGACAGACCCAGCATTTT. It specifies CATSDRQTQHF.

The chain has TRBV10-3 and TRBJ1-4, with D possibly being TRBD1 (5 bases). The ends were cut back, 3 bases at V and 7 bases at J, with 12 bases in the middle. The germline V gene has CDR1 ENHRY and CDR2 SYGVKD. The CDR3 loop spans 14 amino acids. The CDR3 region is CAISDGEQGEKLFF. CDR3 DNA sequence: TGTGCCATCAGTGACGGGGAGCAGGGTGAAAAACTGTTTTTT.

Only one count was recorded for this clonotype. The chain links TRBV14 to TRBJ2-2; a weak D match, TRBD1 (6 bases). Germline V lookup: CDR1 SGHDN, CDR2 FVKESK. V was shortened by 6 bases and J by 9 bases, with 20 bases between the two germline ends. The CDR3 loop spans 15 amino acids. This CDR3 reads CASSEYTQGVRELFF. The CDR3 DNA reads as TGTGCCAGCAGTGAATATACACAGGGAGTCCGGGAGCTGTTTTTT.

The gene calls are TRBV30 and TRBJ1-2, with TRBD1 as a possible D gene (5 bases). The CDR3 runs 14 residues. The germline CDR1 and CDR2 sequences are GTSNPN and SVGIG (reference sequence). V lost 3 bases, J lost 5 bases, and 16 bases lay in between. Here the CDR3 DNA reads TGTGCCTGGAGACCTCCGTGGGAGGGGTATGGCTACACCTTC. Its protein product is CAWRPPWEGYGYTF.

On this clonotype: One end of the junction does not line up with germline, which may come from a read error. V usage is TRBV5-5 and J usage is TRBJ1-1; D gene uncertain. The CDR3 is made up of 15 amino acids. Germline CDR1 SGHKS, CDR2 YYEKEE (reference sequence). This CDR3 reads CASSPGIQRNTETFF. CDR3 coding DNA: TGTGCCAGCAGCCCCGGGATCCAAAGGAACACTGAAACTTTCTTT.

This clonotype has a count of ten or more. This rearrangement joins TRBV7-8 to TRBJ2-7; TRBD1 aligns across 9 bases. V lost 1 base, J lost 2 bases, and 3 bases stayed unmatched. The CDR3 totals 15 residues. The germline V gene encodes CDR1 SGHVS and CDR2 FQNEAQ. This CDR3 is CASSLGGQGTYEQYF. The CDR3 DNA is TGTGCCAGCAGCTTAGGGGGACAGGGCACCTACGAGCAGTACTTC.

This clonotype showed up just a few times. The CDR3 coding sequence is TGTGCCAGCAGTTTTTTCTCGGGGGGCGCAAAGGAAAAACTGTTTTTT. It encodes CASSFFSGGAKEKLFF. The chain joins TRBV2 to TRBJ1-4; D is perhaps TRBD1 (6 bases). The CDR3 is made up of 16 amino acids. V gave up 5 bases and J gave up 8 bases, with 21 bases separating them. Germline assignment: CDR1 SNHLY and CDR2 FYNNEI.

The chain is built from TRBV6-4 and TRBJ1-4; possibly TRBD1 for D (6 bases). The germline gives CDR1 MRHNA, CDR2 SNTAGT. The V end was cut by 0 bases, the J end by 5 bases, with 16 bases between. The CDR3 runs 17 residues. CDR3 residues: CASSDSQGLRENEKLFF. As DNA, the CDR3 is TGTGCCAGCAGTGACTCGCAGGGGCTTCGGGAGAATGAAAAACTGTTTTTT.

The sample holds a few counts of this clonotype. The chain combines TRBV19 with TRBJ1-5; no reliable D call. Trimming stripped 1 base from V and 3 bases from J, with 10 bases between. The CDR3 is made up of 15 amino acids. Germline V gene sequence: CDR1 LNHDA, CDR2 SQIVND (reference sequence). The CDR3 bases are TGTGCCAGTAGTATAGTAGGCACAATCAATCAGCCCCAGCATTTT. Protein sequence: CASSIVGTINQPQHF.

Many counts were recorded for this clonotype. The junction differs from germline at one of its ends, possibly a read error. The rearrangement uses TRBV29-1 and TRBJ1-2; TRBD1 is a possible D gene (6 bases). The length of the CDR3 is 12 residues. Germline V gene lookup returns CDR1 SQVTM and CDR2 ANQGSEA. CDR3 sequence (DNA): TGCAGCGTTATGACAGGTCCTCAGCGAAGGGACTTC. Amino acids: CSVMTGPQRRDF.

The V call is TRBV5-6, the J call TRBJ2-2, with D hard to call. Germline values: CDR1 SGHDT, CDR2 YYEEEE. The length of the CDR3 is 15 residues. Trimming shortened V by 5 bases and J by 7 bases, and 18 bases separated the two germline ends. The CDR3 loop is CASSLRAEVCGELFF. As DNA, the CDR3 is TGTGCCAGCAGTTTACGGGCAGAGGTGTGCGGGGAGCTGTTTTTT.

This clonotype was counted a few times. The chain is built from TRBV19 and TRBJ1-2; D is unclear. Germline assignment: CDR1 LNHDA and CDR2 SQIVND (reference sequence). The CDR3 consists of 13 residues. V was trimmed by 11 bases and J by 6 bases, leaving 19 bases between them. DNA for the CDR3: TGTGCCTGGAACCCCGGGATATTGCATGGCTACACCTTC. Its translation is CAWNPGILHGYTF.

This clonotype has at least ten counts. V gene TRBV2 combines with J gene TRBJ1-5; the D gene is possibly TRBD1 (6 bases). The V gene lost 4 bases and the J gene lost 4 bases, with 14 bases spanning the gap. The CDR3 has 15 amino acids. Per the germline V gene, CDR1 is SNHLY and CDR2 is FYNNEI. The CDR3 loop reads CASSAGTPGNQPQHF. Written as DNA, the CDR3 is TGTGCCAGCAGTGCCGGGACACCGGGTAATCAGCCCCAGCATTTT.

The CDR3 here is CASSSLRTSGYEQYF. The CDR3 bases are TGTGCCAGCAGCTCCCTCCGGACTAGCGGCTACGAGCAGTACTTC. V and J are TRBV7-9 and TRBJ2-7, with 10 bases aligning to TRBD2. V dropped 4 bases and J dropped 3; count of bases not matched to a gene: 6. Germline assignment: CDR1 SEHNR and CDR2 FQNEAQ (reference sequence). This CDR3 has 15 amino acids.

This clonotype was counted at least ten times. The genes are TRBV10-3 and TRBJ1-5, with a tentative D call TRBD1 (6 bases). Germline values: CDR1 ENHRY, CDR2 SYGVKD. The CDR3 covers 15 residues. Trimming shortened V by 9 bases and J by 2 bases, and 17 bases separated the two germline ends. The CDR3 sequence: CAIPKRTVRNQPQHF. As DNA, the CDR3 is TGTGCCATTCCAAAAAGGACAGTGCGCAATCAGCCCCAGCATTTT.

V usage is TRBV29-1 and J usage is TRBJ2-7; D is perhaps TRBD1 (5 bases). The CDR3 is 18 residues long. Deletions cut 3 bases from V and 3 bases from J, with 27 bases between. CDR1 is SQVTM and CDR2 is ANQGSEA in the germline V gene. Here the CDR3 reads CSVDTAARDDSLGYEQYF. In nucleotides, the CDR3 is TGCAGCGTTGATACGGCGGCCAGAGATGACAGCTTGGGCTACGAGCAGTACTTC.

The chain combines TRBV10-2 with TRBJ1-1, with D perhaps TRBD1 (5 bases). With 6 bases removed from V and 5 bases from J, the gap between germline ends came to 13 bases. This CDR3 spans 13 amino acids. CDR1 and CDR2 (germline): WSHSY, SAAADI. Here the CDR3 reads CASRGTGETEAFF. The DNA for the CDR3 is TGCGCCAGCAGGGGGACGGGAGAAACTGAAGCTTTCTTT.

This clonotype came up many times. The chain uses TRBV7-2 and TRBJ2-5, with TRBD2 matching over 11 bases. The V and J ends lost 4 bases and 3 bases, in that order; junction bases with no gene match: 10. In germline, CDR1 is SGHTA, CDR2 FQGNSA. The CDR3 length is 17 residues. CDR3 DNA sequence: TGTGCCAGCAGCTACCCTAGCGGGGGGCTAAATAAAGAGACCCAGTACTTC. This gives the protein CASSYPSGGLNKETQYF.